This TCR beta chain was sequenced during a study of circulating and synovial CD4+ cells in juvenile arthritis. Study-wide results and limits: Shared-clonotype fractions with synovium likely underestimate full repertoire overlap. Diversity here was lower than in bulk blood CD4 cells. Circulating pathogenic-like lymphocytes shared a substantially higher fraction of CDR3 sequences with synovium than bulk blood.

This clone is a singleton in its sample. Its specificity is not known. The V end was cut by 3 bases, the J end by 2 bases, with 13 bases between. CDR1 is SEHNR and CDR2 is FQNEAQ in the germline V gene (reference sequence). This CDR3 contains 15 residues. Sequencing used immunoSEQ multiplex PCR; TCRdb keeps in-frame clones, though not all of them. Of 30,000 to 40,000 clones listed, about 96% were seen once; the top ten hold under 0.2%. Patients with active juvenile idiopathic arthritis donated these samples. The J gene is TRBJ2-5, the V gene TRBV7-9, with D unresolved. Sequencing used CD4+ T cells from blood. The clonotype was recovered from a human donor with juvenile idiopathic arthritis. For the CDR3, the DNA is TGTGCCAGCAGCTTCCCCCGGAGAGTTCAAGAGACCCAGTACTTC. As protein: CASSFPRRVQETQYF.